Below, 8 T cell receptor beta chains from the same sample are listed, as sequenced in a study of blood T cell repertoires in COVID-19 (dated by TCRdb to about 2020). Library construction relied on the immunoSEQ multiplex PCR assay. TCRdb took this table from immuneACCESS and kept in-frame rearrangements with V and J called. Such tables lack part of the clones; where checked against another copy, unresolved V genes explain under half of the gap, and the rest is unexplained. The sample includes tens of thousands of clones, with less than 95% observed a single time. In total, the top ten clones hold approximately 2.2% of the sample. Input material: peripheral blood. The source of these receptors is a human donor with active COVID-19. The donor label of this sample is uncertain.

V usage is TRBV7-2 and J usage is TRBJ2-2; possible D gene TRBD1, 5 bases. CDR3 length: 15 residues. Deletions cut 3 bases from V and 0 bases from J, with 8 bases between. The germline V gene encodes CDR1 SGHTA and CDR2 FQGNSA. CDR3 DNA: TGTGCCAGCAGCTTCAGGGTTTCGAACACCGGGGAGCTGTTTTTT. Translation: CASSFRVSNTGELFF.

This rearrangement joins TRBV2 to TRBJ2-7; tentative D call: TRBD2 (5 bases). V lost 9 bases and J lost 0, with 6 bases in between. The CDR3 length is 11 residues. Per the germline V gene, CDR1 is SNHLY and CDR2 is FYNNEI. CDR3 loop: CASSASYEQYF. CDR3 nucleotide sequence: TGTGCCAGTAGCGCCTCCTACGAGCAGTACTTC.

This clone was recorded only once. The CDR3 is CASIPPGGDTQYF. Here the CDR3 DNA reads TGTGCCAGCATCCCACCGGGGGGAGATACGCAGTATTTT. The rearrangement joins TRBV7-9 to TRBJ2-3, with 7 nucleotides matching TRBD2. V shed 7 bases and J 5 bases; nucleotides not matched to a gene: 6. Germline values: CDR1 SEHNR, CDR2 FQNEAQ (reference sequence). The CDR3 runs 13 residues.

This rearrangement joins TRBV2 to TRBJ1-3; TRBD1 is a possible D gene (6 bases). Germline values: CDR1 SNHLY, CDR2 FYNNEI. V lost 5 bases, J lost 0 bases, and 11 bases lay in between. The CDR3 runs to 15 residues. Here the CDR3 DNA reads TGTGCCAGCAGTTACAGGGCCAGCTCTGGAAACACCATATATTTT. Its protein product is CASSYRASSGNTIYF.

The rearrangement links TRBV7-9 to TRBJ1-6; D call uncertain. Trimming took off 5 bases at V and 10 bases at J, with 15 bases between the two ends. CDR3 length equals 14 residues. Germline V gene sequence: CDR1 SEHNR, CDR2 FQNEAQ (reference sequence). The CDR3 nucleotides are TGTGCCAGCAGCAGGGAGAACACGAACTCACCCCTCCACTTT. This codes for CASSRENTNSPLHF.

This clone occurred a few times. V usage is TRBV7-9 and J usage is TRBJ1-2; D remains ambiguous. The V gene lost 1 base and the J gene lost 4 bases, with 13 bases spanning the gap. The CDR3 consists of 15 residues. Per the germline V gene, CDR1 is SEHNR and CDR2 is FQNEAQ (reference sequence). The CDR3 nucleotides read TGTGCCAGCAGCTTAGTAAGGTCGGGGTCCTATGGCTACACCTTC. Protein product: CASSLVRSGSYGYTF.

This chain joins TRBV9 and TRBJ2-7; 7 bases are a match to TRBD2. The CDR3 sequence is 15 residues long. CDR1 and CDR2 (germline): SGDLS, YYNGEE. V lost 0 bases and J lost 3; bases outside the gene matches: 6. The CDR3 protein is CASSVEGGGGYEQYF. DNA of the CDR3: TGTGCCAGCAGCGTAGAAGGCGGGGGTGGCTACGAGCAGTACTTC.

CDR3 DNA sequence: TGTGCCCAGCCGGGGGGGGGCCCGGGTGGAGATACGCAGTATTTT. Protein: CAQPGGGPGGDTQYF. The rearrangement joins TRBV15 to TRBJ2-3, with 8 positions matching TRBD2. The CDR3 covers 15 residues. Germline CDR1 and CDR2: LNHNV and YYDKDF (reference sequence). With 11 bases clipped from V and 5 bases from J, the junction kept 15 bases outside the gene matches. The full variable domain, rest sourced from reference TRBV15 and TRBJ2-3, is DAMVIQNPRYQVTQFGKPVTLSCSQTLNHNVMYWYQQKSSQAPKLLFHYYDKDFNNEADTPDNFQSRRPNTSFCFLDIRSPGLGDTAMYLCAQPGGGPGGDTQYFGPGTRLTVL.